A selection of T cell receptor beta chains follows, all from one sample in a study of identical twins' blood T cells. TCRdb re-called the 5' RACE reads through MiXCR, storing one row per CDR3 protein. Of roughly 340,000 distinct CDR3 sequences listed, about 28% are singletons. Sequencing input: PBMCs. These receptors all stem from a woman between 18 and 49 years old in good health. The CDR3 runs from the conserved cysteine through the conserved F or W. Each record gives: V gene, D gene, clone size, J gene, CDR3 DNA, CDR3 protein. D genes are given only for firm matches. Clone size, where shown, is once, few, many, or a class for clones that have expanded.

>TRBV7-6|.|.|TRBJ1-1
TGTGCCAGCAGCCCCCGACCGGGACAAACGAACACTGAAGCTTTCTTT
CASSPRPGQTNTEAFF
>TRBV11-2|.|few|TRBJ1-1
TGTGCCAGCAGCTCGGTGCGCCGGGAAAGGAACACTGAAGCTTTCTTT
CASSSVRRERNTEAFF
>TRBV11-3|.|.|TRBJ2-7
TGTGCCAGCGCCAGCCGGGAGCCTGTGTCCTACGAGCAGTACTTC
CASASREPVSYEQYF
>TRBV29-1|.|few|TRBJ1-2
TGCAGCGTTTGGGACAAGGATGGCTACACCTTC
CSVWDKDGYTF
>TRBV29-1|.|many|TRBJ1-1
TGCAGCCATGCGGGAGGAATGAACACTGAAGCTTTCTTT
CSHAGGMNTEAFF
>TRBV20-1|TRBD1|few|TRBJ2-3
TGCAGTGCTAGCGAGGACAGGTTCACAGATACGCAGTATTTT
CSASEDRFTDTQYF
>TRBV7-6|.|.|TRBJ2-2
TGTGCCGGCAGCTTAGGGTACAACACCGGGGAGCTGTTTTTT
CAGSLGYNTGELFF
>TRBV4-1|TRBD1|.|TRBJ1-1
TGCGCCAGCTTGGGGACAGGGATGGTCGGAGCTTTCTTT
CASLGTGMVGAFF
>TRBV7-6|.|.|TRBJ2-4
TGTGCCAGCAGCCCAAATATCCGGTTAGCCAAAAACATTCAGTACTTC
CASSPNIRLAKNIQYF
>TRBV4-3|TRBD2|.|TRBJ2-2
TGCGCCAGCAGCCACCTAGCGGCCTCCGCCGGGGAGCTGTTTTTT
CASSHLAASAGELFF
>TRBV2|.|few|TRBJ1-2
TGTGCCAGCAGCGGCAGGGCGTACTATGGCTACACCTTC
CASSGRAYYGYTF
>TRBV3-1|TRBD1|few|TRBJ1-3
TGTGCCAGCAGCCTACGACAGGGGAAAGGGAACACCATATATTTT
CASSLRQGKGNTIYF
>TRBV7-2|.|.|TRBJ2-7
TGTGCCAGCAGCTTAGTCCCACTGGCGGGCTACGAGCAGTACTTC
CASSLVPLAGYEQYF
>TRBV25-1|.|.|TRBJ1-5
TGTGCCAGCAGTGAAGTTACAGACAATCAGCCCCAGCATTTT
CASSEVTDNQPQHF
>TRBV7-2|.|.|TRBJ1-5
TGTGCCAGCAGCGCCCCTGGCTATCAGCCCCAGCATTTT
CASSAPGYQPQHF
>TRBV11-2|.|few|TRBJ1-4
TGTGCCAGCAGCGCCCAAGGTGACCTCAGGGGTGAAAAACTGTTTTTT
CASSAQGDLRGEKLFF
>TRBV20-1|.|.|TRBJ1-3
TGCAGTGCCCCGGCAACTGGAAACACCATATATTTT
CSAPATGNTIYF
>TRBV2|.|many|TRBJ1-2
TGTGCCAGTAGCCGACGAGAAGCCCGGGGCTACACCTTC
CASSRREARGYTF
>TRBV7-9|TRBD2|.|TRBJ2-2
TGTGCCAGCAGCCCTTCTCCGCGACTAGCGGCAAACACCGGGGAGCTGTTTTTT
CASSPSPRLAANTGELFF
>TRBV18|.|many|TRBJ2-2
TGTGCCAGCTCACCCATGGGTCCGAACACCGGGGAGCTGTTTTTT
CASSPMGPNTGELFF
>TRBV4-3|.|few|TRBJ1-3
TGCGCCAGCAGCCAAGATGCGGGCAGGCAAGACGGAAACACCATATATTTT
CASSQDAGRQDGNTIYF
>TRBV29-1|.|.|TRBJ1-2
TGCAGCGTTGACACAGGGAACTATGGCTACACCTTC
CSVDTGNYGYTF
>TRBV5-6|.|many|TRBJ1-1
TGTGCCAGCAGCCATGGGACTGAAGCTTTCTTT
CASSHGTEAFF
>TRBV7-9|.|once|TRBJ1-2
TGTGCCAGCAGCGAAGAACTCATCTATGGCTACGCCTTC
CASSEELIYGYAF
>TRBV7-2|TRBD2|.|TRBJ2-1
TGTGCCAGCAGCCCACTAGCGAACTCCTACAATGAGCAGTTCTTC
CASSPLANSYNEQFF
>TRBV9|TRBD2|.|TRBJ2-7
TGTGCCAGCAGTGAAGACCCGGGAGGAGACTACGAGCAGTACTTC
CASSEDPGGDYEQYF